Each of the 22 T cell receptor beta chains below was sequenced from the same sample in a study of blood T cell repertoires in COVID-19. Only in-frame clones appear in the TCRdb table, and some are missing; sequencing was by immunoSEQ multiplex PCR. Here the sample spans around 250,000 clones, approximately 82% being singletons. The sample taken for sequencing was peripheral blood. These receptors were obtained from a young man who had recovered from COVID-19.

The J gene is TRBJ1-1, the V gene TRBV6-5; a weak D match, TRBD1 (6 bases). The CDR3 extends over 13 amino acids. Germline V gives CDR1 MNHEY, CDR2 SVGAGI. V gave up 5 bases and J gave up 4 bases, with 11 bases separating them. The chain's CDR3 is CASSTGSVTEAFF. The CDR3, as DNA: TGTGCCAGCAGTACAGGGTCAGTCACTGAAGCTTTCTTT.

A single count supports this clone. This sequence joins TRBV6-5 and TRBJ2-3; 7 positions match TRBD2. V lost 8 bases to trimming and J lost 2 bases; unmatched junction nucleotides: 10. Germline V gene lookup returns CDR1 MNHEY and CDR2 SVGAGI. The CDR3 extends over 15 amino acids. Written as DNA, the CDR3 is TGTGCCAGCGCGGTAAGCGGGGTATACACAGATACGCAGTATTTT. It specifies CASAVSGVYTDTQYF.

V gene TRBV19 combines with J gene TRBJ1-4, with TRBD1 matching over 8 bases. In germline, CDR1 is LNHDA, CDR2 SQIVND (reference sequence). The CDR3 has 13 amino acids. Trimming cost V 7 bases and J 6 bases; bases outside gene matches: 4. The CDR3 loop is CASKEQGDEKLFF. The CDR3 coding sequence is TGTGCCAGTAAGGAACAGGGGGATGAAAAACTGTTTTTT.

The CDR3 DNA follows: TGTGCCAGCAGGGGAGCACAAATATGGGATGAGCAGTACGTC. Amino acid sequence: CASRGAQIWDEQYV. The rearrangement links TRBV28 to TRBJ2-7, with D tentatively TRBD2 (5 bases). With 6 bases removed from V and 7 bases from J, the gap between germline ends came to 19 bases. The length of the CDR3 is 14 residues. The germline V gene encodes CDR1 MDHEN and CDR2 SYDVKM.

V gene TRBV5-1 combines with J gene TRBJ2-2, with D perhaps matching TRBD1 (8 bases). Germline CDR1 reads SGHRS; CDR2 reads YFSETQ. The CDR3 runs 15 residues. The V end was cut by 4 bases, the J end by 4 bases, with 14 bases between. The CDR3 DNA reads as TGCGCCAGCAGCCCAACAGGGGGGGGCACCGGGGAGCTGTTTTTT. Protein product: CASSPTGGGTGELFF.

The chain carries TRBV6-1 and TRBJ1-2; D is perhaps TRBD1 (6 bases). CDR3 length equals 14 residues. Germline V gives CDR1 MNHNS, CDR2 SASEGT. The V and J ends lost 3 bases and 4 bases respectively, with 12 bases between them. The DNA of the CDR3 is TGTGCCAGCAGTGAGCTCCGGACAGCCTATGGCTACACCTTC. This gives the protein CASSELRTAYGYTF.

This chain connects TRBV28 to TRBJ1-1, with 12 bases that match TRBD1. The ends lost 5 bases at V and 6 bases at J; junction bases unmatched: 25. The CDR3 totals 21 residues. Germline assignment: CDR1 MDHEN and CDR2 SYDVKM. The CDR3 DNA is TGTGCCAGCAGTAGAGGGGGGCACCGGGACAGGGGGCCTTGGTACCGCTCTGAAGCTTTCTTT. As protein: CASSRGGHRDRGPWYRSEAFF. The variable domain in full, completed from reference TRBV28 and TRBJ1-1, reads DVKVTQSSRYLVKRTGEKVFLECVQDMDHENMFWYRQDPGLGLRLIYFSYDVKMKEKGDIPEGYSVSREKKERFSLILESASTNQTSMYLCASSRGGHRDRGPWYRSEAFFGQGTRLTVV.

This clone has just one count. The CDR3 region has the DNA TGTGCCAGCAGCCTTAAGACAGGGGTTGAGCAGTTCTTC. This sequence encodes CASSLKTGVEQFF. This chain uses TRBV11-2 with TRBJ2-1; 8 bases line up with TRBD1. The CDR3 length is 13 residues. In germline, CDR1 is SGHAT, CDR2 FQNNGV. The V segment lost 5 bases and the J segment 9 bases; nucleotides outside the gene matches: 6.

J is TRBJ1-2 and V is TRBV5-4, with 7 bases identical to TRBD1. After removal of 2 bases from V and 4 bases from J, the junction contained 14 bases not matched to a gene. Germline lookup yields CDR1 SGHNT and CDR2 YYREEE (reference sequence). CDR3 length equals 17 residues. In nucleotides, the CDR3 is TGTGCCAGCAGCTTCCCGGGACAGAAATATGGCGGCTATGGCTACACCTTC. Amino acid sequence: CASSFPGQKYGGYGYTF. The complete variable domain, with remaining parts taken from reference TRBV5-4 and TRBJ1-2, reads ETGVTQSPTHLIKTRGQQVTLRCSSQSGHNTVSWYQQALGQGPQFIFQYYREEENGRGNFPPRFSGLQFPNYSSELNVNALELDDSALYLCASSFPGQKYGGYGYTFGSGTRLTVV.

V gene TRBV7-9 combines with J gene TRBJ2-1; tentative D call: TRBD2 (5 bases). This CDR3 region has 15 residues. Trimming pared 5 bases from V and 0 bases from J, leaving 11 bases between. The germline gives CDR1 SEHNR, CDR2 FQNEAQ (reference sequence). CDR3: CASSPERISYNEQFF. The CDR3 DNA sequence: TGTGCCAGCAGCCCCGAGCGGATCTCCTACAATGAGCAGTTCTTC.

This clone was recorded once. This rearrangement joins TRBV5-6 to TRBJ2-5; 7 bases line up with TRBD1. CDR3 length: 14 residues. CDR1 is SGHDT, CDR2 YYEEEE, per germline. After removal of 1 base from V and 4 bases from J, the junction contained 4 bases not matched to a gene. The CDR3: CASSLNRGRETQYF. The CDR3 DNA reads as TGTGCCAGCAGCTTGAACAGGGGCCGAGAGACCCAGTACTTC.

The CDR3 protein is CASSPRDSEMNTEAFF. The CDR3 DNA follows: TGTGCCAGCAGCCCGCGGGACAGCGAGATGAACACTGAAGCTTTCTTT. The chain couples TRBV7-9 to TRBJ1-1; TRBD1 matches at 7 bases. The germline V gene has CDR1 SEHNR and CDR2 FQNEAQ (reference sequence). This CDR3 comprises 16 residues. Trimming took 5 bases from V and 0 from J; bases not matched to a gene: 9.

CDR3 in amino acids: CAISEFTGNQPQHF. CDR3 bases: TGTGCCATCAGTGAATTCACAGGCAATCAGCCCCAGCATTTT. This chain connects TRBV10-3 to TRBJ1-5; D call uncertain. V was clipped by 3 bases and J by 2 bases, with 8 bases between them. This CDR3 spans 14 amino acids. In germline, CDR1 is ENHRY, CDR2 SYGVKD.

The genes are TRBV7-2 and TRBJ2-2; D gene uncertain. Trimming took off 5 bases at V and 7 bases at J, with 14 bases between the two ends. The CDR3 runs to 14 residues. Germline CDR1 is SGHTA and CDR2 is FQGNSA. CDR3 residues: CASSAGGRGGELFF. The DNA for the CDR3 is TGTGCCAGCAGCGCCGGCGGCCGCGGCGGGGAGCTGTTTTTT.

The gene calls are TRBV6-5 and TRBJ1-5, with TRBD1 as a possible D gene (5 bases). This CDR3 is 15 amino acids long. CDR1 MNHEY and CDR2 SVGAGI come from the germline V gene. The ends were cut back, 5 bases at V and 4 bases at J, with 15 bases in the middle. The CDR3 is CASSPDTLVNQPQHF. CDR3 coding DNA: TGTGCCAGCAGTCCGGACACCCTCGTAAATCAGCCCCAGCATTTT.

The chain has TRBV3-1 (or the pseudogene TRBV3-2) and TRBJ1-4; TRBD1 matches at 8 bases. This CDR3 has 13 residues. Germline-derived CDR1 and CDR2 are LGHDT and YNNKEL (reference sequence). The V segment lost 5 bases and the J segment 8 bases; nucleotides outside the gene matches: 4. For the CDR3, the DNA is TGTGCCAGCAGCGTGACAGGGGAAGAAAAACTGTTTTTT. It codes for CASSVTGEEKLFF.

This chain joins TRBV13 and TRBJ2-3; D is uncertain. The V gene's germline CDR1 is PRHDT and CDR2 FYEKMQ (reference sequence). The V gene lost 4 bases and the J gene lost 2 bases, with 7 bases spanning the gap. CDR3 length: 13 amino acids. The CDR3 region has the DNA TGTGCCAGCAGCTCTGGCAACACAGATACGCAGTATTTT. It translates to CASSSGNTDTQYF.

This clone was counted a few times. This chain joins TRBV29-1 and TRBJ1-1; D uncertain. Germline V gene lookup returns CDR1 SQVTM and CDR2 ANQGSEA. CDR3 size: 12 residues. Trimming pared 7 bases from V and 0 bases from J, leaving 9 bases between. CDR3 sequence reads: CSAGHMNTEAFF. DNA of the CDR3: TGCAGCGCTGGGCACATGAACACTGAAGCTTTCTTT.

This clone has just one count. The chain uses TRBV20-1 and TRBJ2-7; the match to TRBD1 covers 7 bases. In germline, CDR1 is DFQATT, CDR2 SNEGSKA (reference sequence). The CDR3 runs 11 residues. V gave up 6 bases and J gave up 6 bases; unmatched junction bases: 5. Here the CDR3 DNA reads TGCAGTGCGAGAACAGGGGCCGAGCAGTACTTC. Translation gives CSARTGAEQYF.

This clone occurred once. The CDR3 region has the DNA TGCGCCAGCAGTGACCCGCAGACAGGTCGAGGGTACAATGAGCAGTTCTTC. Amino acids: CASSDPQTGRGYNEQFF. The chain couples TRBV10-1 to TRBJ2-1, with a tentative D call TRBD1 (6 bases). This CDR3 region has 17 residues. Per the germline V gene, CDR1 is WNHNN and CDR2 is SYGVQD (reference sequence). The germline V and J ends were trimmed by 3 bases and 4 bases, with 19 bases remaining between them.

The chain employs TRBV2 and TRBJ1-5; tentative D call: TRBD1 (5 bases). The CDR3 sequence is 12 residues long. Germline assignment: CDR1 SNHLY and CDR2 FYNNEI. With 8 bases removed from V and 7 bases from J, the gap between germline ends came to 12 bases. For the CDR3, the DNA is TGTGCCAGCCGGGGGTCTGGGCAGCCCCAGCATTTT. Protein product: CASRGSGQPQHF.

The rearrangement links TRBV5-5 to TRBJ2-5, with 9 bases that match TRBD1. This CDR3 contains 15 residues. The germline CDR1 and CDR2 sequences are SGHKS and YYEKEE (reference sequence). V shed 4 bases, J shed 1 base, and the junction held 5 bases outside the gene matches. The CDR3 region has the DNA TGTGCCAGCAGCGCCGGGACAGGGCGCCAAGAGACCCAGTACTTC. It yields the protein CASSAGTGRQETQYF.